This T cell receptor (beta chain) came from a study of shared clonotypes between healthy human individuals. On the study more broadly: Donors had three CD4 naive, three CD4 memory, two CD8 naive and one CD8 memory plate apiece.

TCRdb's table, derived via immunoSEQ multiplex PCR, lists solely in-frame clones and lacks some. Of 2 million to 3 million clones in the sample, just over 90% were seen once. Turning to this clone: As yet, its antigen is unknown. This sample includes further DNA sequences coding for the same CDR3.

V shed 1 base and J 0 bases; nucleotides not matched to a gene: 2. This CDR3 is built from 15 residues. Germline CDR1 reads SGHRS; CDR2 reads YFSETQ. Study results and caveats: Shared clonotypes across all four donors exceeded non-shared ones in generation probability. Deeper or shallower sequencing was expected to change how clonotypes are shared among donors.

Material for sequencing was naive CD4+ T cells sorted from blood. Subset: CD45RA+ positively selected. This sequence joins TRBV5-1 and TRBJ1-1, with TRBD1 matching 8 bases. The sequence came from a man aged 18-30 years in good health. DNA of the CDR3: TGCGCCAGCAGCTTGACAGGGGGTTTGAACACTGAAGCTTTCTTT. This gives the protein CASSLTGGLNTEAFF. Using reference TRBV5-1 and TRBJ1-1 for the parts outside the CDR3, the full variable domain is KAGVTQTPRYLIKTRGQQVTLSCSPISGHRSVSWYQQTPGQGLQFLFEYFSETQRNKGNFPGRFSGRQFSNSRSEMNVSTLELGDSALYLCASSLTGGLNTEAFFGQGTRLTVV.